This T cell receptor beta chain was recorded in a study of T cells in localized non-small cell lung cancer. Regarding this clone: What it recognizes is unknown.

Only in-frame clones appear in the TCRdb table, and some are missing; sequencing was by immunoSEQ multiplex PCR. The table has about 31,000 clones, 90% to 95% seen once. Findings and limits, study-wide: Measurement of T cell clonality placed uninvolved adjacent lung highest, above the level in tumor.

The CDR3 extends over 16 amino acids. The germline gives CDR1 SGDLS, CDR2 YYNGEE. V was pared by 0 bases and J by 0 bases, with 10 bases between. The sequencing here drew on peripheral blood, taken before any cancer treatment. The chain links TRBV9 to TRBJ2-1, with D perhaps matching TRBD1 (5 bases). The clonotype was recovered from a woman aged 40-75 years with stage I lung adenocarcinoma. The CDR3 sequence: CASSVGQTGSYNEQFF. In DNA form, the CDR3 reads TGTGCCAGCAGCGTAGGTCAAACAGGCTCCTACAATGAGCAGTTCTTC.